The clone carrying this T cell receptor (beta chain) was observed a few times. What it binds is unknown. The CDR3 loop spans 14 amino acids. The V and J ends lost 3 bases and 2 bases respectively, with 8 bases between them. Germline values: CDR1 SGHRS, CDR2 YFSETQ. The sample comes from a study of T cells after yellow fever vaccination. General study findings and limits: The booster saw the reappearance of most primary-vaccination clones (roughly 96% CD4, 88% CD8).

TCRdb re-analysed the 5' RACE reads in MiXCR, keeping a single row per CDR3 protein. Among some 300,000 distinct CDR3 sequences listed, roughly 4% were seen once. Source: PBMCs, taken on the day of the yellow fever booster vaccination. This sequence joins TRBV5-1 and TRBJ2-2; no clear D. The sequence came from a man aged 18-30 years who received the YFV17D yellow fever vaccine. The CDR3 region is CASSSYGNTGELFF. CDR3 bases: TGCGCCAGCAGCTCGTATGGAAACACCGGGGAGCTGTTTTTT. The full variable domain, with the rest looked up from reference TRBV5-1 and TRBJ2-2, is KAGVTQTPRYLIKTRGQQVTLSCSPISGHRSVSWYQQTPGQGLQFLFEYFSETQRNKGNFPGRFSGRQFSNSRSEMNVSTLELGDSALYLCASSSYGNTGELFFGEGSRLTVL.